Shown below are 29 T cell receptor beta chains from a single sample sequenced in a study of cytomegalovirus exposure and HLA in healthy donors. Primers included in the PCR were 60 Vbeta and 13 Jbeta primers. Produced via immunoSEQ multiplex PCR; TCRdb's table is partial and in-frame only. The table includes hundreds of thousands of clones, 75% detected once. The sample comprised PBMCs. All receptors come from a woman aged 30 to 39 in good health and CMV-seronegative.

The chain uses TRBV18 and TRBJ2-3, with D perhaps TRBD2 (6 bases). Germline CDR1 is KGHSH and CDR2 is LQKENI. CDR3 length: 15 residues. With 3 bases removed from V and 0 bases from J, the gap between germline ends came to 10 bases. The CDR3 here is CASSPLAESTDTQYF. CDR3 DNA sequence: TGTGCCAGCTCACCGTTAGCGGAGAGCACAGATACGCAGTATTTT.

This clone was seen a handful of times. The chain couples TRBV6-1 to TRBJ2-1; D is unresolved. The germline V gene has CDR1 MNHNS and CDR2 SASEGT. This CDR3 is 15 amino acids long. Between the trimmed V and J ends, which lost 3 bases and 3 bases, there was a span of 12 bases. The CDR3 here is CASSEFRVGYNEQFF. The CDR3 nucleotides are TGTGCCAGCAGTGAGTTCCGGGTAGGCTACAATGAGCAGTTCTTC.

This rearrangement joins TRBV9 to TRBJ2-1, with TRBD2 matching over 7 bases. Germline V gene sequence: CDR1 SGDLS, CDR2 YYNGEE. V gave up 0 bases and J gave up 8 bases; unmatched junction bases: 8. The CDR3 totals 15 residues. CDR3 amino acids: CASSVASGLLDEQFF. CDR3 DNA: TGTGCCAGCAGCGTAGCTAGCGGACTACTGGATGAGCAGTTCTTC.

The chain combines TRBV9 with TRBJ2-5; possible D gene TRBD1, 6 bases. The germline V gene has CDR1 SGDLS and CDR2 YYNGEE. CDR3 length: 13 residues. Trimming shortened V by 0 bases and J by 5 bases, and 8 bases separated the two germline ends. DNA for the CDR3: TGTGCCAGCAGCGTAGGGACAGCGGAGACCCAGTACTTC. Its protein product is CASSVGTAETQYF.

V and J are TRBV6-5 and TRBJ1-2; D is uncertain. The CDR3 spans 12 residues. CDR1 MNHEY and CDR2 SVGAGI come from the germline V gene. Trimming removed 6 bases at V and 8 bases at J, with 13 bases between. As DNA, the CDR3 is TGTGCCAGCAGGATCTCCGGAGGGGGCTACACCTTC. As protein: CASRISGGGYTF.

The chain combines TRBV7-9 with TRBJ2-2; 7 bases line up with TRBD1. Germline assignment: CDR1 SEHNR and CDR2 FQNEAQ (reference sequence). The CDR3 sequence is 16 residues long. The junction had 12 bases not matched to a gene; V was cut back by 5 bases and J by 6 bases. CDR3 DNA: TGTGCCAGCAGCCGTACAGGGGCCAAGGGATCCGGGGAGCTGTTTTTT. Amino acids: CASSRTGAKGSGELFF.

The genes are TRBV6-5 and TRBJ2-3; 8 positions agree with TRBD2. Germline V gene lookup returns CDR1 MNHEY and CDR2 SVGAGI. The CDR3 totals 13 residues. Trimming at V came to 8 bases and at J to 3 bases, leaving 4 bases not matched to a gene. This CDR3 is CASRGGGTDTQYF. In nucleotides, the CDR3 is TGTGCCAGCCGGGGGGGCGGAACAGATACGCAGTATTTT.

The CDR3 nucleotides are TGCAGCGTTGAGACAGCGTCCTACAATGAGCAGTTCTTC. It is translated as CSVETASYNEQFF. This sequence joins TRBV29-1 and TRBJ2-1; D possibly corresponds to TRBD1 (5 bases). Germline V gene sequence: CDR1 SQVTM, CDR2 ANQGSEA. The CDR3 consists of 13 residues. The ends were cut back, 3 bases at V and 1 base at J, with 7 bases in the middle.

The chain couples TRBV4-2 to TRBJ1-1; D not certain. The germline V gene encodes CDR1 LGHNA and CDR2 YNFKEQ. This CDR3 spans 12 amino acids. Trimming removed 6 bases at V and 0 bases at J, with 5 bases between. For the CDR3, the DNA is TGTGCCAGCAGTATTATGAACACTGAAGCTTTCTTT. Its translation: CASSIMNTEAFF.

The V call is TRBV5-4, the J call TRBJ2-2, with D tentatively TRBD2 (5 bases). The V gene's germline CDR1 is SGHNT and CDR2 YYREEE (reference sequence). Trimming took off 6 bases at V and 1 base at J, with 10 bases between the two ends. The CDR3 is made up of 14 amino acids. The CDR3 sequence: CASTPSGNTGELFF. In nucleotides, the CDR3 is TGTGCCAGCACCCCGAGCGGGAACACCGGGGAGCTGTTTTTT. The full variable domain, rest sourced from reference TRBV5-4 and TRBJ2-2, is ETGVTQSPTHLIKTRGQQVTLRCSSQSGHNTVSWYQQALGQGPQFIFQYYREEENGRGNFPPRFSGLQFPNYSSELNVNALELDDSALYLCASTPSGNTGELFFGEGSRLTVL.

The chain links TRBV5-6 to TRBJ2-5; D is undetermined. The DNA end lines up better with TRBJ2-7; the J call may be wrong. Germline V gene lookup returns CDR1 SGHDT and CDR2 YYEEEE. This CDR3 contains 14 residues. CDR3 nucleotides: TGTGCCAGCAGCTTGGGTCACTTCGCCTACGAGCAGTACTTC. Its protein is CASSLGHFAYEQYF.

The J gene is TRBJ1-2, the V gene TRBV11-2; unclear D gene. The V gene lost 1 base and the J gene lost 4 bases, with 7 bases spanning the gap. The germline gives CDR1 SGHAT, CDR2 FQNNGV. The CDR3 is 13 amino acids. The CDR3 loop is CASSLGQPYGYTF. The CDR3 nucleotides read TGTGCCAGCAGCTTAGGACAACCCTATGGCTACACCTTC.

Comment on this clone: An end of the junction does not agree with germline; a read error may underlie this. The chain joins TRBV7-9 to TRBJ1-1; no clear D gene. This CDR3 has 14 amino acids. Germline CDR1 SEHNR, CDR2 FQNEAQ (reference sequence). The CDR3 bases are TGTTCCAGCAGCCCCGCTTTGGCTAACACTGAAGCTTTCTTT. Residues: CSSSPALANTEAFF.

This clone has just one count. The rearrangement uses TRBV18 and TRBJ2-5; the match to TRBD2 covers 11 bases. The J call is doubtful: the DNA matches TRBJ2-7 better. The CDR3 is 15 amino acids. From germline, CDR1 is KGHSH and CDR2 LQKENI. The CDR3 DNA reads TGTGCCAGCTCACCAACTAGCGGGGGTGCCTACGAGCAGTACTTC. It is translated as CASSPTSGGAYEQYF.

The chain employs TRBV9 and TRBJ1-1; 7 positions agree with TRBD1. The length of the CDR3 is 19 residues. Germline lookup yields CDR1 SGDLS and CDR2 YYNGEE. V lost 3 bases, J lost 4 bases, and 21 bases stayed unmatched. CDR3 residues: CASSANPLIYRGEGTEAFF. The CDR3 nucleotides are TGTGCCAGCAGCGCCAACCCCTTAATATACAGGGGAGAGGGCACTGAAGCTTTCTTT.

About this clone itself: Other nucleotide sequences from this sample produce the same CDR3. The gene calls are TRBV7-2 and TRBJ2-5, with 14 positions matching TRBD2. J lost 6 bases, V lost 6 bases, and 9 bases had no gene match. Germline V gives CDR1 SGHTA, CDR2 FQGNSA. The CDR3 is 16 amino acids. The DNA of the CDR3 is TGTGCCAGCAGTCAGCTTGGACTAGCGGGGGGAAAGACCCAGTACTTC. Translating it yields CASSQLGLAGGKTQYF.

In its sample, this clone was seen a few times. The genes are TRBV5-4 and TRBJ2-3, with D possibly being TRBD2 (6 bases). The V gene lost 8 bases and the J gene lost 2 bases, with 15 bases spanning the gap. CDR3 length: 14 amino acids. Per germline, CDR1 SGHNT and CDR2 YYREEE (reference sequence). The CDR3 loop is CASRDSIFTDTQYF. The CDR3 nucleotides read TGTGCCAGTCGGGACTCCATATTCACAGATACGCAGTATTTT.

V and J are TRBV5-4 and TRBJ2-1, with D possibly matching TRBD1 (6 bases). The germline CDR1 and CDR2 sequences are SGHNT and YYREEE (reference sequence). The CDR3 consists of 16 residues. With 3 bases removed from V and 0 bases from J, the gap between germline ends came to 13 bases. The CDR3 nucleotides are TGTGCCAGCAGCTCCCTACAGGGAAACTCCTACAATGAGCAGTTCTTC. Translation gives CASSSLQGNSYNEQFF.

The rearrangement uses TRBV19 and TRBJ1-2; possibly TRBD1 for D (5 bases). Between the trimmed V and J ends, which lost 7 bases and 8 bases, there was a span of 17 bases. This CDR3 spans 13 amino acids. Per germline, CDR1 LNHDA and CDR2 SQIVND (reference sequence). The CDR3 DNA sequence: TGTGCCAGTACAGTCGGGACTTTGGCAGGCTACACCTTC. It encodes CASTVGTLAGYTF.

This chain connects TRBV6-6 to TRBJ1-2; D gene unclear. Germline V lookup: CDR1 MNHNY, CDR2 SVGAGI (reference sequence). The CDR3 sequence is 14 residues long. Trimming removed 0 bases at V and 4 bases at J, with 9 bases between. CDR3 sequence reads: CASSYSQVVYGYTF. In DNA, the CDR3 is TGTGCCAGCAGTTACTCGCAGGTAGTCTATGGCTACACCTTC.

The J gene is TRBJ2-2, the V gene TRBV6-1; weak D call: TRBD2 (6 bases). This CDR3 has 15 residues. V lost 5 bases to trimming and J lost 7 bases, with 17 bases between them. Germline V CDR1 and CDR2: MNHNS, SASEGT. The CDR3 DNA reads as TGTGCCAGCAGTCCAATGCGGAGGGTTGGCGGGGAGCTGTTTTTT. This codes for CASSPMRRVGGELFF.

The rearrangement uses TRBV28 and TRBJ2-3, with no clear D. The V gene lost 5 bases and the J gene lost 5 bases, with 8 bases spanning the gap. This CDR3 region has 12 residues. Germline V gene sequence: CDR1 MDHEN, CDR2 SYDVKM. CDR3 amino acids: CASSTLGDTQYF. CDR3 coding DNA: TGTGCCAGCAGTACCCTAGGAGATACGCAGTATTTT.

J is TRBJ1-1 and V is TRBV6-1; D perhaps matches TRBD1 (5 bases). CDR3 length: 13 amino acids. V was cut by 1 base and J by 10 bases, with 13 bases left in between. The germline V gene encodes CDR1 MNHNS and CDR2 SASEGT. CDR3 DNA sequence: TGTGCCAGCAGTGAAGGGCGGAGGGGTGCAGCTTTCTTT. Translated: CASSEGRRGAAFF.

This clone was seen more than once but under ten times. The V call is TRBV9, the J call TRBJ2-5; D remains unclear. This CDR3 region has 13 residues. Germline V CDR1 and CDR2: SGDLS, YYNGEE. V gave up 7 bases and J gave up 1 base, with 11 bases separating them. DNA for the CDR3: TGTGCCAGCGGCTCTGCCCCCCAAGAGACCCAGTACTTC. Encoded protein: CASGSAPQETQYF. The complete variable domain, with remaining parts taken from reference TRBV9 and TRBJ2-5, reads DSGVTQTPKHLITATGQRVTLRCSPRSGDLSVYWYQQSLDQGLQFLIQYYNGEERAKGNILERFSAQQFPDLHSELNLSSLELGDSALYFCASGSAPQETQYFGPGTRLLVL.

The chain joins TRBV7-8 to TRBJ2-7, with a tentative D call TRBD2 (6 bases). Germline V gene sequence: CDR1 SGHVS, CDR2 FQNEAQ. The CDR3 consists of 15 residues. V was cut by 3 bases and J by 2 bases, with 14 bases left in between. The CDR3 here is CASSFQRAETYEQYF. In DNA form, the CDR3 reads TGTGCCAGCAGCTTCCAGCGGGCGGAGACCTACGAGCAGTACTTC.

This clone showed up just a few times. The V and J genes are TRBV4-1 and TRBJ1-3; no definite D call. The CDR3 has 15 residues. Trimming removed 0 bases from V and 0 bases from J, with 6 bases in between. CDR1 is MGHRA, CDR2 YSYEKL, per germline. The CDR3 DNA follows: TGCGCCAGCAGCCAAGAGCCTAGCTCTGGAAACACCATATATTTT. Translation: CASSQEPSSGNTIYF.

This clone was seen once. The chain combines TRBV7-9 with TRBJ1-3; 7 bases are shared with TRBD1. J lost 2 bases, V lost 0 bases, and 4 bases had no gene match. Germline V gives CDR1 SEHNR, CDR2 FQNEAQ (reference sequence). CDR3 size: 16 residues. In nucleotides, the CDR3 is TGTGCCAGCAGCTTAGCGGGACAGATCCCTGGAAACACCATATATTTT. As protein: CASSLAGQIPGNTIYF.

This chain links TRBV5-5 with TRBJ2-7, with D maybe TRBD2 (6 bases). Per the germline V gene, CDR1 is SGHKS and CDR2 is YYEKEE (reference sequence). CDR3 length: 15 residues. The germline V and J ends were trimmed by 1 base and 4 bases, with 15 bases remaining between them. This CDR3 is CASSLSSGRAYEQYF. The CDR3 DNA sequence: TGTGCCAGCAGCTTGAGTAGCGGCAGGGCGTACGAGCAGTACTTC.

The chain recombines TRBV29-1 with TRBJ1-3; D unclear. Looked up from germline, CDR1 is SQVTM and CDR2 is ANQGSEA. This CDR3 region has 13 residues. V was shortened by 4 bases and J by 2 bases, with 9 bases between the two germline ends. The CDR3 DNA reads TGCAGCGTTGCACCGGGGACTGGAAACACCATATATTTT. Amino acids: CSVAPGTGNTIYF.